This T cell receptor (beta chain) originates from a study of cytomegalovirus exposure and HLA in healthy donors. Looked up from germline, CDR1 is PRHDT and CDR2 is FYEKMQ (reference sequence). V lost 4 bases, J lost 8 bases, and 11 bases lay in between. The CDR3 is made up of 13 amino acids. With 60 Vbeta and 13 Jbeta primers, the PCR was carried out. The method was immunoSEQ multiplex PCR; TCRdb's version includes in-frame clones alone and lacks a portion of them. The table shows approximately 180,000 clones, with about 90% occurring only once. The chain couples TRBV13 to TRBJ2-2; the D is unclear. The receptor was derived from a girl less than two years old in good health and CMV-seronegative. Sequencing input: PBMCs. The CDR3 spells CASSSSGQGELFF. The CDR3 coding sequence is TGTGCCAGCAGCTCGTCGGGTCAAGGGGAGCTGTTTTTT.